These 16 T cell receptor beta chains were sequenced from one sample in a study of T cells in women clearing cervical HPV infection. The assay was immunoSEQ multiplex PCR, and TCRdb's table has in-frame clones only and misses some. The sample table sets out under 45,000 clones. The sequencing sample was made of blood buffy coat. Receptors originate from a woman aged 18 to 75 with a cervical HPV16 infection that either progressed to CIN3+ or cleared (not recorded which).

On this clone itself: The missing CDR3 end, 3 residues past where the read stops, is filled in from the germline J gene. The rearrangement links TRBV7-9 to TRBJ1-6; 9 nucleotides align to TRBD1. The CDR3 runs 14 residues. Unmatched junction bases numbered 4, after V lost 5 bases and J lost 8 bases. CDR1 SEHNR and CDR2 FQNEAQ come from the germline V gene (reference sequence). CDR3 DNA, as far as it was read: TGTGCCAGCAGCGGACAGGGGTCATATTCACCC. Translating gives CASSGQGSYSP. The CDR3 in its entirety is CASSGQGSYSPLHF. Filled out from reference TRBV7-9 and TRBJ1-6, the complete variable domain reads DTGVSQNPRHKITKRGQNVTFRCDPISEHNRLYWYRQTLGQGPEFLTYFQNEAQLEKSRLLSDRFSAERPKGSFSTLEIQRTEQGDSAMYLCASSGQGSYSPLHFGNGTRLTVT.

About this clone itself: The CDR3 goes on 3 residues after the read ends, and that part is filled in from the germline J gene. V gene TRBV10-1 combines with J gene TRBJ2-1, with 9 nucleotides matching TRBD1. The CDR3 contains 16 residues. V shed 0 bases and J 0 bases; nucleotides not matched to a gene: 0. Germline values: CDR1 WNHNN, CDR2 SYGVQD (reference sequence). This chain's CDR3 is CASSESTGGSYNEQFF. The covered CDR3 bases are TGCGCCAGCAGTGAGTCGACAGGGGGCTCCTACAATGAG.

Worth noting for this clone: The observed sequence ends 3 residues before the CDR3 terminus, with the missing tail filled in from the germline J gene. This rearrangement joins TRBV10-3 to TRBJ2-5, with D possibly TRBD2 on 5 matching bases. Per germline, CDR1 ENHRY and CDR2 SYGVKD. V gave up 2 bases and J gave up 5 bases, with 15 bases separating them. There are 15 residues in the CDR3. CDR3 sequence reads: CAISEAGPPRETQYF. CDR3 DNA, as far as it was read: TGTGCCATCAGTGAGGCGGGTCCCCCGAGGGAGACC.

The part of the CDR3 DNA that was read is TGTGCCAGCAGTGTCCAACAGGGGGCGGACGAG. Translating gives CASSVQQGADE. The whole CDR3 reads CASSVQQGADEQYF. The chain couples TRBV6-1 to TRBJ2-7; 9 bases match TRBD1. With the read ending 3 residues before the CDR3 end, the germline J gene is used to fill in that end. The length of the CDR3 is 14 residues. V lost 4 bases, J lost 5 bases, and 6 bases stayed unmatched. Germline-derived CDR1 and CDR2 are MNHNS and SASEGT.

On this clone itself: The sequenced fragment ends 3 residues before the CDR3 boundary, so the rest is inferred from the germline J gene. This chain joins TRBV5-4 and TRBJ2-2; the D gene is possibly TRBD2 (6 bases). Germline V gives CDR1 SGHNT, CDR2 YYREEE (reference sequence). The CDR3 has 16 amino acids. The germline V and J ends were trimmed by 6 bases and 3 bases, with 18 bases remaining between them. CDR3 loop: CASKDPGTGDTGELFF. The DNA read from the CDR3 is TGTGCCAGCAAGGATCCCGGGACTGGGGACACCGGGGAG.

With respect to this clone: The read ends 3 residues early relative to the CDR3; the germline J gene fills the gap. The chain employs TRBV7-9 and TRBJ2-3; D not certain. Trimming pared 5 bases from V and 4 bases from J, leaving 7 bases between. Per the germline V gene, CDR1 is SEHNR and CDR2 is FQNEAQ (reference sequence). The CDR3 has 12 amino acids. Incomplete CDR3 DNA: TGTGCCAGCAGCCCCCCTCCAGATACG. Its translation: CASSPPPDT. In full, the CDR3 reads CASSPPPDTQYF.

Regarding this clone: The read comes to an end 3 residues before the CDR3 does, leaving the germline J gene to fill in the end. This chain uses TRBV24-1 with TRBJ2-3; TRBD1 matches at 11 bases. V was clipped by 5 bases and J by 6 bases; unmatched bases: 12. The CDR3 totals 17 residues. Per germline, CDR1 KGHDR and CDR2 SFDVKD. The sequenced CDR3 bases are TGTGCCACCAGTGCCTCTACCGGGACAGGGGGGTGGGATACG. This encodes CATSASTGTGGWDT. The entire CDR3 protein is CATSASTGTGGWDTQYF.

On this clone: Compared with germline, one end of the junction differs, possibly owing to a read error. The read falls 3 residues short of the CDR3 end, and the missing part is taken from the germline J gene. The chain combines TRBV7-9 with TRBJ2-7; 7 bases fit TRBD1. Per the germline V gene, CDR1 is SEHNR and CDR2 is FQNEAQ (reference sequence). The CDR3 totals 12 residues. The CDR3 DNA, read in part, is TGTTCCAGCGGTGGACAGGCCTACGAG. Translated: CSSGGQAYE. The entire CDR3 sequence reads CSSGGQAYEQYF.

In regard to this clone: The sequenced fragment ends 3 residues before the CDR3 boundary, so the rest is inferred from the germline J gene. This chain joins TRBV20-1 and TRBJ1-3; D is uncertain. The V gene's germline CDR1 is DFQATT and CDR2 SNEGSKA (reference sequence). The CDR3 spans 15 residues. V lost 1 base and J lost 0, with 10 bases in between. CDR3 DNA, as far as it was read: TGCAGTGCTAGAGCGATACAGAGCTCTGGAAACACC. This gives the protein CSARAIQSSGNT. Given in full, the CDR3 is CSARAIQSSGNTIYF.

The DNA read from the CDR3 is TGTGCCTGGAGTACGGGACAGTTAAAATCCACAGATACG. This gives the protein CAWSTGQLKSTDT. The complete CDR3 reads CAWSTGQLKSTDTQYF. This chain uses TRBV30 with TRBJ2-3; TRBD1 matches 7 bases. The CDR3 end falls 3 residues outside the read, so it is completed with the germline J gene. The CDR3 runs to 16 residues. With 2 bases clipped from V and 2 bases from J, the junction kept 10 bases outside the gene matches. From germline, CDR1 is GTSNPN and CDR2 SVGIG (reference sequence).

In the case of this clone: The read terminates 3 residues ahead of where the CDR3 ends, so the germline J gene completes it. The chain combines TRBV7-3 with TRBJ2-2, with TRBD2 matching 8 bases. CDR3 length: 17 residues. Germline V gives CDR1 SGHTA, CDR2 FQGTGA. V gave up 5 bases and J gave up 5 bases; unmatched junction bases: 13. CDR3 bases read: TGTGCCAGCAGCCCCCATATGCGGGGGGCCGAAACCGGGGAG. Its protein is CASSPHMRGAETGE. The whole CDR3 is CASSPHMRGAETGELFF.

In the case of this clone: The sequenced fragment ends 3 residues before the CDR3 boundary, so the rest is inferred from the germline J gene. The genes are TRBV5-1 and TRBJ1-1; weak D call: TRBD1 (6 bases). Trimming cost V 2 bases and J 1 base, with 12 bases left between them. The CDR3 has 15 residues. CDR1 and CDR2 (germline): SGHRS, YFSETQ. CDR3 protein: CASSLGQMGNTEAFF. CDR3 DNA, as far as it was read: TGCGCCAGCAGCTTAGGACAGATGGGGAACACTGAA.

Details on this clone: The CDR3 end falls 3 residues outside the read, so it is completed with the germline J gene. V is TRBV2 and J is TRBJ2-5; 14 nucleotides align to TRBD2. There are 17 residues in the CDR3. J was trimmed by 4 bases and V by 5 bases; bases with no gene match: 9. CDR1 SNHLY and CDR2 FYNNEI come from the germline V gene. The CDR3 bases that were read are TGTGCCAGCAGTCCCGGGACTAGCGGGGGCAAGGTAGAGACC. This translates into CASSPGTSGGKVET. The whole CDR3 protein reads CASSPGTSGGKVETQYF. Complete variable domain (other parts from reference TRBV2 and TRBJ2-5): EPEVTQTPSHQVTQMGQEVILRCVPISNHLYFYWYRQILGQKVEFLVSFYNNEISEKSEIFDDQFSVERPDGSNFTLKIRSTKLEDSAMYFCASSPGTSGGKVETQYFGPGTRLLVL.

As regards this clone: From the germline J gene comes the end of the CDR3, since the read stops 3 residues before it. The chain has TRBV7-2 and TRBJ1-5; D gene ambiguous. From germline, CDR1 is SGHTA and CDR2 FQGNSA. The length of the CDR3 is 12 residues. Trimming stripped 1 base from V and 9 bases from J, with 7 bases between. The covered CDR3 bases are TGTGCCAGCAGCTTAGGGAACAGGCCC. This codes for CASSLGNRP. The entire CDR3 protein reads CASSLGNRPQHF.

Turning to this clone: The read comes to an end 3 residues before the CDR3 does, leaving the germline J gene to fill in the end. This rearrangement joins TRBV20-1 to TRBJ2-7; unclear D gene. CDR1 DFQATT and CDR2 SNEGSKA come from the germline V gene (reference sequence). Trimming removed 5 bases from V and 4 bases from J, with 12 bases in between. CDR3 length: 12 amino acids. CDR3 region: CSAERSEYEQYF. Partial CDR3 DNA: TGCAGTGCTGAGAGGAGCGAGTACGAG.

To note about this clone: Sequencing ends 3 residues short of the CDR3 end; the germline J gene provides the rest. The J gene is TRBJ1-1, the V gene TRBV18; D remains ambiguous. V lost 0 bases and J lost 5, with 10 bases in between. Germline V CDR1 and CDR2: KGHSH, LQKENI. The CDR3 has 14 residues. Partial CDR3 DNA: TGTGCCAGCTCACCACCTTCAACTGAGACTGAA. Its translation is CASSPPSTETE. The whole CDR3 is CASSPPSTETEAFF.